Below, 21 T cell receptor beta chains from the same sample are listed, as sequenced in a study of blood T cell repertoires in COVID-19. Generated by immunoSEQ multiplex PCR, the TCRdb table keeps only in-frame clones and is missing some. The repertoire holds roughly 350,000 clones, with about 93% as singletons. What was sequenced was peripheral blood. These receptors were obtained from a woman aged 18-35 years who had recovered from COVID-19.

This chain links TRBV19 with TRBJ2-1, with D uncertain. The CDR3 covers 15 residues. CDR1 is LNHDA, CDR2 SQIVND, per germline (reference sequence). The ends were cut back, 6 bases at V and 1 base at J, with 13 bases in the middle. The CDR3 region is CASSQVWQSYNEQFF. As DNA, the CDR3 is TGTGCCAGTAGCCAGGTTTGGCAATCCTACAATGAGCAGTTCTTC.

The rearrangement joins TRBV20-1 to TRBJ1-3; 7 bases match TRBD1. CDR3 size: 14 residues. With 3 bases clipped from V and 2 bases from J, the junction kept 4 bases outside the gene matches. The germline CDR1 and CDR2 sequences are DFQATT and SNEGSKA (reference sequence). CDR3 protein: CSASTQGAGNTIYF. The CDR3 nucleotides are TGCAGTGCTAGTACGCAGGGGGCTGGAAACACCATATATTTT.

The chain employs TRBV19 and TRBJ1-2; TRBD1 aligns across 7 bases. The ends lost 10 bases at V and 0 bases at J; junction bases unmatched: 8. The CDR3 sequence is 14 residues long. Germline V gene lookup returns CDR1 LNHDA and CDR2 SQIVND (reference sequence). Here the CDR3 DNA reads TGTGCCATCCGTAAGACAGGGTCTAACTATGGCTACACCTTC. Its protein is CAIRKTGSNYGYTF.

J is TRBJ2-7 and V is TRBV21-1; TRBD1 is the table's D call and was not checked against the DNA. TRBV21-1 is reported as a pseudogene. CDR3 length: 16 residues. CDR3 sequence reads: CANSPWARDRAYEQYV. The CDR3, as DNA: TGTGCCAACTCTCCTTGGGCCAGGGACAGGGCCTACGAGCAGTACGTC.

This clone has more than one count but fewer than ten. The V gene is TRBV18, the J gene TRBJ1-1; TRBD1 is a possible D gene (6 bases). V was trimmed by 4 bases and J by 0 bases, leaving 15 bases between them. Germline V gene lookup returns CDR1 KGHSH and CDR2 LQKENI. There are 16 residues in the CDR3. CDR3 protein: CASSQHPGTLNTEAFF. Written as DNA, the CDR3 is TGTGCCAGCTCACAGCACCCAGGGACATTGAACACTGAAGCTTTCTTT.

J is TRBJ1-4 and V is TRBV5-6, with 7 positions matching TRBD1. The CDR3 has 12 amino acids. The junction had 5 bases not matched to a gene; V was cut back by 4 bases and J by 11 bases. From germline, CDR1 is SGHDT and CDR2 YYEEEE. CDR3 in amino acids: CASSRQGRKLFF. For the CDR3, the DNA is TGTGCCAGCAGCCGACAGGGCCGTAAACTGTTTTTT.

The chain uses TRBV21-1 and TRBJ2-1; TRBD2, the table's D call, lacks a check against the DNA. TRBV21-1 is given as a pseudogene. The CDR3 length is 16 residues. The CDR3 sequence: CASSKAPTRSRDEQFF. CDR3 DNA: TGTGCCAGCAGCAAAGCGCCAACTAGATCTCGGGATGAGCAGTTCTTC.

The chain combines TRBV6-6 with TRBJ1-3; 10 bases are shared with TRBD1. This CDR3 is built from 14 residues. Germline CDR1 reads MNHNY; CDR2 reads SVGAGI (reference sequence). V trimming: 7 bases; J trimming: 7 bases; junction bases outside the gene matches: 7. The CDR3 DNA sequence: TGTGCCAGCACTGCGACAGGGGGCGAGAACACCATATATTTT. Amino acid sequence: CASTATGGENTIYF.

The chain employs TRBV7-2 and TRBJ2-5; D uncertain. The V end was cut by 3 bases, the J end by 5 bases, with 16 bases between. The CDR3 has 15 residues. CDR1 and CDR2 (germline): SGHTA, FQGNSA. CDR3 in DNA: TGTGCCAGCAGCTTTGACGGGTCCCCTATCGAGACCCAGTACTTC. It codes for CASSFDGSPIETQYF.

The gene calls are TRBV7-6 and TRBJ1-1, with a weak D call TRBD1 (5 bases). V was cut by 2 bases and J by 3 bases, with 16 bases left in between. Germline assignment: CDR1 SGHVS and CDR2 FNYEAQ. The CDR3 totals 16 residues. CDR3 in DNA: TGTGCCAGCAGCTTAAGGGGCGGCAGGGCGGACACTGAAGCTTTCTTT. It yields the protein CASSLRGGRADTEAFF.

The chain recombines TRBV7-2 with TRBJ1-2, with unresolved D. The CDR3 is made up of 14 amino acids. CDR1 is SGHTA, CDR2 FQGNSA, per germline. Trimming left V 2 bases short and J 7 bases short, with 14 bases between. CDR3 sequence: CASSLNVGRVGYTF. The CDR3 DNA follows: TGTGCCAGCAGCTTAAACGTAGGGAGGGTTGGCTACACCTTC.

This clone was detected once. This chain connects TRBV23-1 to TRBJ1-5; 7 bases agree with TRBD1. TRBV23-1 is placed among ORFs of uncertain function. This CDR3 region has 16 residues. After removal of 2 bases from V and 0 bases from J, the junction contained 4 bases not matched to a gene. The CDR3 region is CASSQGTAYSNQPQHF. Here the CDR3 DNA reads TGCGCCAGCAGTCAAGGGACAGCTTATAGCAATCAGCCCCAGCATTTT.

The chain employs TRBV4-3 and TRBJ2-3; weak D call: TRBD2 (5 bases). Germline V CDR1 and CDR2: LGHNA, YSLEER. This CDR3 is built from 16 residues. Trimming cost V 4 bases and J 2 bases, with 16 bases left between them. CDR3 nucleotide sequence: TGCGCCAGCAGCCTAGGGAGAACTAGAACCACAGATACGCAGTATTTT. Encoded protein: CASSLGRTRTTDTQYF.

The chain uses TRBV29-1 and TRBJ2-1; a weak D match, TRBD2 (6 bases). V was clipped by 5 bases and J by 3 bases, with 11 bases between them. Germline V lookup: CDR1 SQVTM, CDR2 ANQGSEA. There are 13 residues in the CDR3. The CDR3 bases are TGCAGCGTTTGGAGGGACCTCTACAATGAGCAGTTCTTC. It encodes CSVWRDLYNEQFF.

V usage is TRBV4-1 and J usage is TRBJ1-2, with unresolved D. The ends were cut back, 1 base at V and 2 bases at J, with 14 bases in the middle. There are 16 residues in the CDR3. CDR1 and CDR2 (germline): MGHRA, YSYEKL. DNA of the CDR3: TGCGCCAGCAGCCAAGTTCAACACAGCCTAAACTATGGCTACACCTTC. Protein product: CASSQVQHSLNYGYTF.

This chain links TRBV29-1 with TRBJ2-3, with TRBD1 identical over 8 bases. Germline CDR1 reads SQVTM; CDR2 reads ANQGSEA. The CDR3 is 15 amino acids. The V gene end was trimmed by 5 bases and the J gene end by 3 bases; junction bases not matched to a gene: 10. The CDR3 spells CSVTWGRGLTDTQYF. Written as DNA, the CDR3 is TGCAGCGTTACCTGGGGCAGGGGGCTTACAGATACGCAGTATTTT.

V gene TRBV7-2 combines with J gene TRBJ2-1, with a tentative D call TRBD2 (6 bases). CDR3 length: 15 residues. Germline V CDR1 and CDR2: SGHTA, FQGNSA. The V gene lost 3 bases and the J gene lost 9 bases, with 18 bases spanning the gap. The CDR3 loop is CASSFTGGAPGEQFF. Here the CDR3 DNA reads TGTGCCAGCAGCTTTACTGGCGGGGCCCCCGGTGAGCAGTTCTTC.

The V and J genes are TRBV6-1 and TRBJ2-7; D remains ambiguous. CDR3 size: 13 residues. Germline CDR1 MNHNS, CDR2 SASEGT. The V end was cut by 2 bases, the J end by 3 bases, with 8 bases between. As DNA, the CDR3 is TGTGCCAGCAGTGAATGGCTGAACTACGAGCAGTACGTC. It is translated as CASSEWLNYEQYV.

The gene calls are TRBV13 and TRBJ1-6, with D possibly being TRBD1 (6 bases). The germline V gene has CDR1 PRHDT and CDR2 FYEKMQ (reference sequence). V was trimmed by 1 base and J by 7 bases, leaving 8 bases between them. The CDR3 extends over 14 amino acids. The CDR3 sequence is CASSLAGVNSPLHF. CDR3 in DNA: TGTGCCAGCAGCTTAGCAGGGGTGAATTCACCCCTCCACTTT. Complete variable domain (other parts from reference TRBV13 and TRBJ1-6): AAGVIQSPRHLIKEKRETATLKCYPIPRHDTVYWYQQGPGQDPQFLISFYEKMQSDKGSIPDRFSAQQFSDYHSELNMSSLELGDSALYFCASSLAGVNSPLHFGNGTRLTVT.

In this sample, this clone turned up once. V usage is TRBV15 and J usage is TRBJ2-1; weak D call: TRBD2 (5 bases). Germline-derived CDR1 and CDR2 are LNHNV and YYDKDF (reference sequence). Trimming removed 0 bases at V and 7 bases at J, with 13 bases between. The CDR3 spans 15 residues. Here the CDR3 DNA reads TGTGCCACCAGCAGAGATTTGGGGAGTAAGAATGAGCAGTTCTTC. Translating it yields CATSRDLGSKNEQFF.

The chain uses TRBV2 and TRBJ2-7, with a weak D call TRBD2 (6 bases). Looked up from germline, CDR1 is SNHLY and CDR2 is FYNNEI. The CDR3 runs to 17 residues. Trimming pared 6 bases from V and 3 bases from J, leaving 24 bases between. CDR3 protein: CASRGGYLSSVDYEQYV. Written as DNA, the CDR3 is TGTGCCAGCAGGGGAGGCTACCTTTCCTCAGTCGACTACGAGCAGTACGTC.